This is a list of T cell receptor beta chains from one sample in a study of shared clonotypes between healthy human individuals. The method was immunoSEQ multiplex PCR; TCRdb's version includes in-frame clones alone and lacks a portion of them. There are some 1,600,000 clones in the sample; approximately 98% occur only once, and roughly 0.45% lies in the top ten. Input material: naive CD4+ T cells sorted from blood. The source is a man aged 25 to 40 in good health. Each CDR3 is given with its conserved first and last residue. Fields, in order: J gene, D gene, clone size, V gene, CDR3 DNA, CDR3 protein. A D gene is named only where the DNA matches it firmly. For some rows the clone size is stated as once, few or many, or as a class when expanded; others skip it.

TRBJ2-5	TRBD2	-	TRBV25-1	TGTGCCAGCTCTATAGCGGGAGGAGGTGAGACCCAGTACTTC	CASSIAGGGETQYF
TRBJ1-3	TRBD1	-	TRBV25-1	TGTGCCAGCAGTGACAGACAGGGAGCTGGAAACACCATATATTTT	CASSDRQGAGNTIYF
TRBJ1-2	-	-	TRBV28	TGTGCCAGCATACCACCCGGGGGAGGGAGTACAACCTTC	CASIPPGGGSTTF
TRBJ2-1	TRBD2	-	TRBV7-8	TGTGCCAGCAGTGGGGGACTAGCGGTGGGAATCGGGAACCACAATGAGCAGTTCTTC	CASSGGLAVGIGNHNEQFF
TRBJ2-2	-	-	TRBV18	TGTGCCAGCTCACCACCCCTGACGGGAGTACTAACCGGGGAGCTGTTTTTT	CASSPPLTGVLTGELFF
TRBJ1-4	TRBD1	-	TRBV7-6	TGTGCCAGCAGCTTGGTCGGGACAGGCCCTGAAAAACTGTTTTTT	CASSLVGTGPEKLFF
TRBJ1-4	TRBD1	-	TRBV18	TGTGCCAGCTCACCCAATACAGGGGGCGTTTCTGAAAAACTGTTTTTT	CASSPNTGGVSEKLFF
TRBJ1-6	-	-	TRBV11-2	TGTGCCAGCAGCTTAGTCTGGGTGGATTCACCCCTCCACTTT	CASSLVWVDSPLHF
TRBJ2-1	TRBD2	-	TRBV14	TGTGCCAGCAGCCAACTATCTAGCGGGAGGGCCGTGCAGTTCTTC	CASSQLSSGRAVQFF
TRBJ2-7	-	-	TRBV5-1	TGCGCCAGCCGTCCTTCGGCTACCTCCTACGAGCAGTACTTC	CASRPSATSYEQYF
TRBJ2-4	TRBD1	-	TRBV7-9	TGTGCCAGCAGCCCTAACACAGGGGACATTCAGTACTTC	CASSPNTGDIQYF
TRBJ2-3	TRBD2	once	TRBV7-3	TGTGCCAGCAGCTCACTAGCGGCTAGCACAGATACGCAGTATTTT	CASSSLAASTDTQYF
TRBJ2-3	-	once	TRBV10-3	TGTGCCATCGGGGGGAGCGGAGACACAGATACGCAGTATTTT	CAIGGSGDTDTQYF
TRBJ2-3	-	-	TRBV10-3	TGTGCCATCAGTAGCGGCACAGATACGCAGTATTTT	CAISSGTDTQYF
TRBJ2-5	-	-	TRBV4-1	TGCGCCACCTCTGTGCTGCTATTCGAGACCCAGTACTTC	CATSVLLFETQYF
TRBJ2-5	-	-	TRBV29-1	TGCAGCGGGTACCTCGGGGTTAGAGAGACCCAGTACTTC	CSGYLGVRETQYF